This TCR beta chain was sequenced for a study of T cell repertoires in cytomegalovirus infection. The overall study: Both a matching HLA type and CMV infection were indicated by public TCR beta signatures.

Trimming shortened V by 0 bases and J by 4 bases, and 12 bases separated the two germline ends. Per the germline V gene, CDR1 is LNHNV and CDR2 is YYDKDF (reference sequence). The CDR3 sequence is 16 residues long. Each CDR3 protein gets one entry after TCRdb re-called the reads with MiXCR. The data contain some 920,000 distinct CDR3 sequences, around 32% of them seen just once; the ten biggest clones take up roughly an eighth. Notes on the study in general: It was HLA-C-restricted CMV-specific TCR beta clonotypes that dominated the response ex vivo. Identification of carriers of CMV plus the relevant HLA was achieved through cumulative public TCR beta family frequency.

A remark on this clonotype: Its target is not known.

This TCR came from a human donor in good health (CMV status not recorded). Some clones in this sample may be carry-over from other donors' samples. The sample here was cultured CD8+ T cells from PBMCs, taken from culture after CMV antigen stimulation. The chain is built from TRBV15 and TRBJ2-2; D perhaps matches TRBD2 (7 bases). The CDR3: CATSRDRGAATGELFF. CDR3 DNA sequence: TGTGCCACCAGCAGAGATCGGGGGGCCGCCACCGGGGAGCTGTTTTTT.